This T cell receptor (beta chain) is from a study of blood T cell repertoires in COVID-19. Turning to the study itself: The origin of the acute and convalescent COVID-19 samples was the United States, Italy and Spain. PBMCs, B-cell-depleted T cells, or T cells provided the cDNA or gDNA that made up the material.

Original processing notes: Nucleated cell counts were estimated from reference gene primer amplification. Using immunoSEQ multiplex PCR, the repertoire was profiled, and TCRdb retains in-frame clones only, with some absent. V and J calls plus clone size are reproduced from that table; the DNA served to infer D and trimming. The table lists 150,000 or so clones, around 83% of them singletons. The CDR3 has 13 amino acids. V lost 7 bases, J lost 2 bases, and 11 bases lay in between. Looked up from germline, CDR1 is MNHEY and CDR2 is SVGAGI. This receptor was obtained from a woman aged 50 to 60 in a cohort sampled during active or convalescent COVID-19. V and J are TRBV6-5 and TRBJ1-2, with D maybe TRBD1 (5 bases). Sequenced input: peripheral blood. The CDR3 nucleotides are TGTGCCAGCATGAAGCAGGGCAACTATGGCTACACCTTC. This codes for CASMKQGNYGYTF.